The 19 T cell receptor beta chains given below trace back to one sample, sequenced in a study of shared clonotypes between healthy human individuals (TCRdb year 2020). The library was built by means of the immunoSEQ multiplex PCR assay. The clones in this table, taken by TCRdb from immuneACCESS, are in-frame only. Not every clone is retained; where verified, under half of the shortfall comes from an unresolved V gene, and the cause of the rest is unknown. Present in this sample are about 2.3 million clones, 90% to 95% of which were seen just once. The top ten clones comprise under 0.45% of the sample. The sample comprised naive CD4+ T cells from PBMCs. Reading the label with the study, this specimen's cell subset or site is: CD45RA+ positively selected. The receptors come from a man between 18 and 35 years old in good health. Some clones in this sample may be carry-over from other donors' samples.

The rearrangement joins TRBV11-2 to TRBJ1-2; maybe TRBD1 (6 bases). Germline CDR1 reads SGHAT; CDR2 reads FQNNGV. V dropped 8 bases and J dropped 1 base, with 8 bases sitting between them. This CDR3 has 12 residues. The CDR3 sequence is CASRTVNYGYTF. The CDR3, as DNA: TGTGCCAGCCGGACAGTTAACTATGGCTACACCTTC.

This clone was counted between two and nine times. J is TRBJ1-5 and V is TRBV2; D remains ambiguous. Germline V gene sequence: CDR1 SNHLY, CDR2 FYNNEI. This CDR3 has 11 residues. Trimming took off 8 bases at V and 6 bases at J, with 8 bases between the two ends. The CDR3 reads CASGHSQPQHF. CDR3 DNA sequence: TGTGCCAGCGGGCATAGTCAGCCCCAGCATTTT.

Comment on this clone: The same CDR3 can be traced to other DNA sequences in this sample. V usage is TRBV7-3 and J usage is TRBJ2-1; unclear D gene. V lost 4 bases to trimming and J lost 7 bases, with 11 bases between them. The CDR3 totals 13 residues. From germline, CDR1 is SGHTA and CDR2 FQGTGA. In nucleotides, the CDR3 is TGTGCCAGCAGCTCCTCATGGTCGAATGAGCAGTTCTTC. It is translated as CASSSSWSNEQFF.

The chain joins TRBV30 to TRBJ2-1; D not certain. There are 14 residues in the CDR3. The V gene lost 3 bases and the J gene lost 6 bases, with 15 bases spanning the gap. Germline V gene sequence: CDR1 GTSNPN, CDR2 SVGIG (reference sequence). The CDR3 nucleotides read TGTGCCTGGAGGGGGTGGAATAGTGTCAATGAGCAGTTCTTC. Translated: CAWRGWNSVNEQFF.

In this sample, this clone turned up once. The V and J genes are TRBV5-1 and TRBJ2-2; a weak D match, TRBD2 (5 bases). This CDR3 comprises 16 residues. Germline CDR1 is SGHRS and CDR2 is YFSETQ. V shed 0 bases and J shed 5 bases, with 14 bases lying between them. The CDR3, as DNA: TGCGCCAGCAGCTTGGCCGTTAGCGTGGCTACCGGGGAGCTGTTTTTT. Its translation is CASSLAVSVATGELFF. Combining the CDR3 with reference TRBV5-1 and TRBJ2-2 gives the whole variable domain KAGVTQTPRYLIKTRGQQVTLSCSPISGHRSVSWYQQTPGQGLQFLFEYFSETQRNKGNFPGRFSGRQFSNSRSEMNVSTLELGDSALYLCASSLAVSVATGELFFGEGSRLTVL.

The rearrangement uses TRBV27 and TRBJ2-3; 12 bases are shared with TRBD2. Looked up from germline, CDR1 is MNHEY and CDR2 is SMNVEV (reference sequence). V gave up 5 bases and J gave up 2 bases; unmatched junction bases: 5. The CDR3 is 16 amino acids. CDR3 amino acids: CASSNRLAGVTDTQYF. CDR3 sequence (DNA): TGTGCCAGCAGTAACCGACTAGCGGGGGTCACAGATACGCAGTATTTT.

The J gene is TRBJ2-7, the V gene TRBV6-5; D is possibly TRBD1 (6 bases). From germline, CDR1 is MNHEY and CDR2 SVGAGI. This CDR3 spans 15 amino acids. V was clipped by 6 bases and J by 3 bases, with 18 bases between them. CDR3 protein: CASRASGTPYYEQYF. Written as DNA, the CDR3 is TGTGCCAGCAGAGCCTCCGGGACACCTTACTACGAGCAGTACTTC.

Concerning this clone: The sample contains more than one DNA sequence encoding this CDR3. The V call is TRBV30, the J call TRBJ2-5; TRBD1 is a possible D gene (5 bases). Trimming shortened V by 2 bases and J by 5 bases, and 12 bases separated the two germline ends. This CDR3 has 13 residues. CDR1 and CDR2 (germline): GTSNPN, SVGIG (reference sequence). Here the CDR3 DNA reads TGTGCCTGGAGTACTCAGGGTGGGGAGACCCAGTACTTC. This sequence encodes CAWSTQGGETQYF.

This rearrangement joins TRBV2 to TRBJ2-5, with TRBD2 matching over 9 bases. From germline, CDR1 is SNHLY and CDR2 FYNNEI. V lost 3 bases to trimming and J lost 8 bases; unmatched junction nucleotides: 7. The CDR3 totals 14 residues. CDR3: CASSDETSGRTQYF. CDR3 bases: TGTGCCAGCAGTGATGAGACTAGCGGCCGAACCCAGTACTTC.

V is TRBV28 and J is TRBJ2-7, with D possibly matching TRBD2 (6 bases). Trimming pared 5 bases from V and 6 bases from J, leaving 14 bases between. This CDR3 contains 13 residues. The germline V gene has CDR1 MDHEN and CDR2 SYDVKM. The CDR3 protein is CASSAPGRGEQYF. In nucleotides, the CDR3 is TGTGCCAGCAGTGCCCCCGGGAGAGGCGAGCAGTACTTC. The entire variable domain, with the rest obtained from reference TRBV28 and TRBJ2-7, is as follows: DVKVTQSSRYLVKRTGEKVFLECVQDMDHENMFWYRQDPGLGLRLIYFSYDVKMKEKGDIPEGYSVSREKKERFSLILESASTNQTSMYLCASSAPGRGEQYFGPGTRLTVT.

The chain carries TRBV19 and TRBJ1-2; unclear D gene. The CDR3 length is 13 residues. Germline V gene sequence: CDR1 LNHDA, CDR2 SQIVND (reference sequence). The V end lost 7 bases, the J end lost 0 bases, and 9 bases lay between the germline ends. The CDR3 sequence is CASNPSSNYGYTF. The CDR3 DNA reads TGTGCCAGTAATCCGTCCTCTAACTATGGCTACACCTTC.

J is TRBJ1-1 and V is TRBV27; no definite D call. Trimming took 3 bases from V and 1 from J, leaving 6 bases between them. The CDR3 consists of 13 residues. The germline V gene encodes CDR1 MNHEY and CDR2 SMNVEV (reference sequence). The CDR3 DNA sequence: TGTGCCAGCAGTTTGTGGGGGAACACTGAAGCTTTCTTT. Its translation is CASSLWGNTEAFF.

Notes on this clone: Within the sample, other DNA sequences also encode this same CDR3. The rearrangement joins TRBV28 to TRBJ2-7, with D perhaps matching TRBD1 or TRBD2 (5 bases each). The V gene's germline CDR1 is MDHEN and CDR2 SYDVKM. This CDR3 has 13 amino acids. V lost 2 bases and J lost 3, with 8 bases in between. For the CDR3, the DNA is TGTGCCAGCAGTTTACCGGGGCTCTACGAGCAGTACTTC. The encoded protein is CASSLPGLYEQYF.

V gene TRBV10-3 combines with J gene TRBJ2-1; TRBD1 is a possible D gene (6 bases). The V gene's germline CDR1 is ENHRY and CDR2 SYGVKD. V lost 6 bases and J 12 bases, leaving 21 bases between the germline ends. The CDR3 runs to 14 residues. The CDR3 protein is CAIRWDIHNEVQFF. The CDR3 DNA follows: TGTGCCATCAGGTGGGACATCCACAATGAGGTGCAGTTCTTC.

This CDR3 reads CAWRPQGWRDTQYF. The CDR3 DNA reads as TGTGCCTGGAGGCCCCAGGGTTGGAGAGATACGCAGTATTTT. The chain joins TRBV30 to TRBJ2-3; D may be TRBD1 (5 bases). The CDR3 contains 14 residues. The germline gives CDR1 GTSNPN, CDR2 SVGIG (reference sequence). Trimming removed 3 bases at V and 5 bases at J, with 15 bases between.

J is TRBJ2-1 and V is TRBV9; the match to TRBD1 covers 8 bases. Looked up from germline, CDR1 is SGDLS and CDR2 is YYNGEE. The CDR3 has 16 residues. The V gene end was trimmed by 0 bases and the J gene end by 8 bases; junction bases not matched to a gene: 10. Written as DNA, the CDR3 is TGTGCCAGCAGCGTAGCTATTCAGGGGGCCCGGGATGAGCAGTTCTTC. It translates to CASSVAIQGARDEQFF. Looking up the rest from reference TRBV9 and TRBJ2-1 gives the full variable domain: DSGVTQTPKHLITATGQRVTLRCSPRSGDLSVYWYQQSLDQGLQFLIQYYNGEERAKGNILERFSAQQFPDLHSELNLSSLELGDSALYFCASSVAIQGARDEQFFGPGTRLTVL.

Note on this clone: Other nucleotide sequences from this sample produce the same CDR3. CDR3 sequence reads: CASSSSPDTQYF. CDR3 in DNA: TGTGCCAGCAGTTCTTCCCCAGATACGCAGTATTTT. The chain has TRBV6-6 and TRBJ2-3; no firm D call. Trimming left V 4 bases short and J 4 bases short, with 6 bases between. CDR1 is MNHNY, CDR2 SVGAGI, per germline (reference sequence). The CDR3 covers 12 residues.

The chain links TRBV15 to TRBJ2-1; 8 positions match TRBD2. The CDR3 has 20 amino acids. Germline CDR1 is LNHNV and CDR2 is YYDKDF (reference sequence). J was trimmed by 4 bases and V by 1 base; bases with no gene match: 18. CDR3: CATSRGFPAGAQRPYNEQFF. The CDR3 DNA is TGTGCCACCAGCAGAGGGTTTCCAGCGGGAGCGCAGCGCCCTTACAATGAGCAGTTCTTC. The variable domain in full, with the rest retrieved from reference TRBV15 and TRBJ2-1, is DAMVIQNPRYQVTQFGKPVTLSCSQTLNHNVMYWYQQKSSQAPKLLFHYYDKDFNNEADTPDNFQSRRPNTSFCFLDIRSPGLGDTAMYLCATSRGFPAGAQRPYNEQFFGPGTRLTVL.

The V gene is TRBV11-3, the J gene TRBJ2-1, with 11 bases matching TRBD1. J lost 2 bases, V lost 3 bases, and 3 bases had no gene match. CDR3 length: 16 residues. Germline lookup yields CDR1 SGHNT and CDR2 YENEEA. This CDR3 is CASSLKGQGAYNEQFF. The CDR3 bases are TGTGCCAGCAGCTTGAAGGGACAGGGGGCCTACAATGAGCAGTTCTTC.